This T cell receptor (beta chain) stems from a study of cytomegalovirus exposure and HLA in healthy donors. This CDR3 spans 13 amino acids. V lost 4 bases and J 9 bases, leaving 13 bases between the germline ends. The germline CDR1 and CDR2 sequences are MNHEY and SMNVEV (reference sequence). PCR employed 60 Vbeta and 13 Jbeta primers. Repertoires were generated with immunoSEQ multiplex PCR, while TCRdb's copy carries only in-frame clones and drops some. The table lists approximately 160,000 clones, over 70% of them singletons. Sample: PBMCs. V and J are TRBV27 and TRBJ2-1, with D possibly matching TRBD2 (6 bases). The sequence was collected from a woman aged 30 to 39 in good health and CMV-seropositive. The CDR3 reads CASSSSSVGEQFF. In DNA form, the CDR3 reads TGTGCCAGCAGTTCTTCTAGCGTCGGTGAGCAGTTCTTC.